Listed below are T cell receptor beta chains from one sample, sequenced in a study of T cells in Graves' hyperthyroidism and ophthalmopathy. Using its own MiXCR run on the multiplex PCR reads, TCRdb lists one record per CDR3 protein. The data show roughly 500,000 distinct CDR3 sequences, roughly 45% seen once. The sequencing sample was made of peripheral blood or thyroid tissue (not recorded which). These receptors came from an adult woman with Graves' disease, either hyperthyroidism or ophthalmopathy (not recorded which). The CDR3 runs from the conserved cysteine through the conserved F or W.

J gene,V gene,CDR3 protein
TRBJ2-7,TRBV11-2,CASSWGDRGHEQYF
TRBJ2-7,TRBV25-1,CASTHNPYEQYF
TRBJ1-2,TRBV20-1,CSARQGGGYGYTF
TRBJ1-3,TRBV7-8,CASSLWDSSSGNTIYF
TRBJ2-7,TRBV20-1,CSARAIQVNEQYF
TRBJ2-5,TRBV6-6,CASSPPWGMGTSGQETQYF
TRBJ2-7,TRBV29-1,CSVGGLGYGQYF
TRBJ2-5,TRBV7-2,CASSFRDTGRRVYF
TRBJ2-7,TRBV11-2,CASSTRDRDEQYF
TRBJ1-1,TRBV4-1,CASSQQGPEAFF
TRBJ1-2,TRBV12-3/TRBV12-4,CASSRRDTWPGGYTF
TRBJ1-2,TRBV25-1,CASSETSNRATYGYTF
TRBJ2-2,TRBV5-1,CASSRGAPNTGELFF
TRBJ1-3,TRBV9,CASSAGRPRVSGNTIYF
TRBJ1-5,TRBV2,CASKDRANQPQHF
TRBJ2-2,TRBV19,CASSIWDNTGELFF
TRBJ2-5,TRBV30,CAWSAGSRETQYF
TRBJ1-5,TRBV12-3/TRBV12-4,CASSLAFTEPQHF
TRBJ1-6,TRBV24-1,CATNRRSSYNSPLHF
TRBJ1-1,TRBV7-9,CASSPGQGKNTEAFF
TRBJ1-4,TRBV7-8,CASSLRQGTKLFF
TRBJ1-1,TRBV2,CASTRGKDGQEAFF
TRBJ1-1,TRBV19,CDIRAGTEAFF
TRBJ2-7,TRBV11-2,CASSLSTGVFYEQYF
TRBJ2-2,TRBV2,CASRERLGTGELFF
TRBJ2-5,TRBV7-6,CASSTWGGDQPQYF
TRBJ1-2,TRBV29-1,CSATGSTNYGYTF
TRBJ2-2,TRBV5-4,CASRPGAGNTGELFF
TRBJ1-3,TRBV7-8,CASSSLGTEGNTIYF
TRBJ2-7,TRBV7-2,CASSYASSYEQYF
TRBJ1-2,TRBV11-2,CASSSRASSNYGYTF
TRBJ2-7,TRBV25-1,CASSDRAGSGSSSYEQYF
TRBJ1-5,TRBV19,CATAVRGRLNSNQPQHF
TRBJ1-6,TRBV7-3,CVNSRASGSPLHF
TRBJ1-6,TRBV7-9,CASSFLPPGQRNSPLHF
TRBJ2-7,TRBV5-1,CASSLEGLIYGQYF
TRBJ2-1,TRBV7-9,CASSSDRGGSNNEQFF
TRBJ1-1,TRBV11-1,CASATGGTEAFF